Each of the 8 T cell receptor beta chains below was sequenced from the same sample in a study of cytomegalovirus exposure and HLA in healthy donors. Amplification used 60 Vbeta primers and 13 Jbeta primers. Assay used: immunoSEQ multiplex PCR; TCRdb lists only in-frame clones, some missing. The profile shows approximately 100,000 clones, more than 70% of them singletons. The sequenced material came from PBMCs. The receptors come from a man aged 35-49 years in good health and CMV-seronegative.

The chain carries TRBV5-4 and TRBJ2-3, with TRBD2 identical over 9 bases. V shed 7 bases, J shed 5 bases, and the junction held 8 bases outside the gene matches. Germline-derived CDR1 and CDR2 are SGHNT and YYREEE (reference sequence). This CDR3 spans 14 amino acids. CDR3 DNA: TGTGCCAGCTCCAAGGCGGGGGGGCGAGATACGCAGTATTTT. The encoded protein is CASSKAGGRDTQYF.

This clone was observed once. The genes are TRBV14 and TRBJ2-6; D is perhaps TRBD2 (7 bases). The V gene lost 5 bases and the J gene lost 4 bases, with 18 bases spanning the gap. The CDR3 is made up of 17 amino acids. Germline CDR1 and CDR2: SGHDN and FVKESK. The CDR3 sequence is CASSVLGGESGANVLTF. DNA for the CDR3: TGTGCCAGCAGCGTTCTAGGGGGGGAATCAGGGGCCAACGTCCTGACTTTC.

There are a few counts of this clone. The chain uses TRBV5-4 and TRBJ1-2; 8 nucleotides line up with TRBD1. The CDR3 contains 15 residues. V was clipped by 0 bases and J by 5 bases; unmatched bases: 6. Germline CDR1 reads SGHNT; CDR2 reads YYREEE (reference sequence). For the CDR3, the DNA is TGTGCCAGCAGCTTGGGGACAGGGCCCCAGTATGGCTACACCTTC. Protein sequence: CASSLGTGPQYGYTF.

The chain links TRBV5-4 to TRBJ2-1; 9 positions match TRBD2. The CDR3 sequence is 16 residues long. Germline loops: CDR1 SGHNT, CDR2 YYREEE (reference sequence). The V and J ends lost 4 bases and 9 bases, in that order; junction bases with no gene match: 14. The CDR3 here is CASSGARRGGHPEQFF. The CDR3 DNA follows: TGTGCCAGCAGCGGGGCCCGGCGGGGGGGCCATCCTGAGCAGTTCTTC.

This clone occurred a few times. The V and J genes are TRBV4-2 and TRBJ2-3; D perhaps matches TRBD2 (7 bases). V was cut by 1 base and J by 4 bases, with 15 bases left in between. The CDR3 length is 16 residues. Germline V gene data show CDR1 as LGHNA and CDR2 as YNFKEQ. CDR3 DNA: TGTGCCAGCAGCCAAGTCGAGGGGGGGGGACCAGATACGCAGTATTTT. Its translation: CASSQVEGGGPDTQYF.

This clone was detected only a few times. The V gene is TRBV10-3, the J gene TRBJ1-6; D is perhaps TRBD1 (5 bases). Germline V lookup: CDR1 ENHRY, CDR2 SYGVKD. The V end lost 2 bases, the J end lost 9 bases, and 11 bases lay between the germline ends. The CDR3 consists of 14 residues. The CDR3 DNA is TGTGCCATCAGTGAGCAGGGTAGTGGTTCACCCCTCCACTTT. Protein product: CAISEQGSGSPLHF.

The chain employs TRBV2 and TRBJ2-5; 9 bases fit TRBD2. Trimming at V came to 4 bases and at J to 0 bases, leaving 6 bases not matched to a gene. The CDR3 totals 16 residues. Per the germline V gene, CDR1 is SNHLY and CDR2 is FYNNEI. The CDR3 is CASSVSLAGNQETQYF. In nucleotides, the CDR3 is TGTGCCAGCAGTGTATCGCTAGCGGGGAACCAAGAGACCCAGTACTTC.

The chain links TRBV14 to TRBJ1-6, with D hard to call. The CDR3 covers 16 residues. V was shortened by 1 base and J by 4 bases, with 11 bases between the two germline ends. Germline CDR1 is SGHDN and CDR2 is FVKESK. CDR3 nucleotides: TGTGCCAGCAGCCAAGTTGGCAGAAGTTATAATTCACCCCTCCACTTT. As protein: CASSQVGRSYNSPLHF.